A selection of T cell receptor beta chains follows, all from one sample in a study of blood T cell repertoires in COVID-19. Assay used: immunoSEQ multiplex PCR; TCRdb lists only in-frame clones, some missing. The sample shows some 170,000 clones, 80% to 90% of them seen only once. Specimen: peripheral blood. The receptors were gathered from a woman between 45 and 65 years old with acute or convalescent COVID-19. Both conserved end residues are part of each CDR3. The D gene is left open where the match is weak. Some rows have no size entry. The others give once, few or many, or a class for an expanded clone.

clone size,V gene,D gene,CDR3 length,J gene,CDR3 DNA,CDR3 protein
-,TRBV4-3,TRBD2,15,TRBJ2-7,TGCGCCAGCAGCTCTACCGGCGGGGGGGCCGACGAGCAGTACTTC,CASSSTGGGADEQYF
-,TRBV7-9,TRBD1,15,TRBJ2-1,TGTGCCAGCAGCTTGTTCGGACAGGGGGGACATGGGCAGTTCTTC,CASSLFGQGGHGQFF
-,TRBV4-3,-,17,TRBJ1-4,TGCGCCAGCAGCCTTACTGGACAGTCTGCAACTAATGAAAAACTGTTTTTT,CASSLTGQSATNEKLFF
-,TRBV6-5,TRBD1,14,TRBJ1-5,TGTGCCAGCAGAAGGGACAGGGGTGGTCAGCCCCAGCATTTT,CASRRDRGGQPQHF
-,TRBV19,-,16,TRBJ1-3,TGTGCCAGTAGTACAACCCCGACACCCTCTGGAAACACCATATATTTT,CASSTTPTPSGNTIYF
few,TRBV5-1,TRBD1,18,TRBJ1-1,TGCGCCAGCGCCCCGGGGACAGGGTATTTGTGGGGCCACACTGAAGCTTTCTTT,CASAPGTGYLWGHTEAFF
-,TRBV30,-,14,TRBJ1-1,TGTGCCTGGAGCGGGGGGGGTATGAACACTGAAGCTTTCTTT,CAWSGGGMNTEAFF
few,TRBV5-6,TRBD1,14,TRBJ2-7,TGTGCCAGCAGCGGGGAGGACAGGGGTGATGAGCAGTACTTC,CASSGEDRGDEQYF
-,TRBV30,-,16,TRBJ1-2,TGTGCCTGGAGTACCCCCCGGCAGGGCAGGAACTATGGCTACACCTTC,CAWSTPRQGRNYGYTF
-,TRBV19,TRBD1,14,TRBJ2-3,TGTGCCAGTACCAGGGGACAGGCCTCAGATACGCAGTATTTT,CASTRGQASDTQYF
-,TRBV3-1/TRBV3-2,-,15,TRBJ1-3,TGTGCCAGCAGTCAGGGGAGAGACTCTGGAAACACCATATATTTT,CASSQGRDSGNTIYF